Listed here are 2 T cell receptor beta chains from one sample, sequenced in a study of T cell repertoires in cytomegalovirus infection. TCRdb re-derived calls from the reads in MiXCR, one entry per CDR3 protein. Of fewer than 250,000 distinct CDR3 sequences listed, 22% are singletons. The sample was CD8+ T cells from PBMCs. All receptors derive from a human donor in good health (CMV status not recorded). Some clones in this sample may be carry-over from other donors' samples.

This clonotype occurred a few times. The gene calls are TRBV19 and TRBJ1-1, with 10 bases fitting TRBD1. CDR3 length: 17 amino acids. Trimming at V came to 4 bases and at J to 4 bases, leaving 12 bases not matched to a gene. Germline CDR1 LNHDA, CDR2 SQIVND (reference sequence). For the CDR3, the DNA is TGTGCCAGTAGTACCTCCGGACAGGGGGACATGGGCACTGAAGCTTTCTTT. It yields the protein CASSTSGQGDMGTEAFF.

This clonotype was counted at least ten times. This chain uses TRBV11-2 with TRBJ2-1; 10 bases match TRBD2. The CDR3 consists of 15 residues. V shed 8 bases, J shed 4 bases, and the junction held 8 bases outside the gene matches. CDR1 SGHAT and CDR2 FQNNGV come from the germline V gene. Here the CDR3 reads CASSSGGAEYNEQFF. The CDR3 bases are TGTGCCAGCTCCAGCGGGGGGGCAGAGTACAATGAGCAGTTCTTC.